This T cell receptor (beta chain) is from a study of blood T cell repertoires in COVID-19. Study details: PBMCs, B-cell-depleted T cells, or T cells were the source of the cDNA or gDNA that made up the material.

The trim removed 2 bases at V and 4 bases at J, leaving 9 bases unmatched. The CDR3 spans 16 residues. Germline CDR1 and CDR2: SGHTA and FQGTGA. The repertoire was sequenced with immunoSEQ multiplex PCR; TCRdb's copy has only in-frame clones and lacks some. The table lists about 70,000 clones, around 80% of them singletons. Input material: peripheral blood. This chain joins TRBV7-3 and TRBJ1-1, with 8 nucleotides matching TRBD1. The receptor was isolated from a woman older than 75 with active or convalescent COVID-19. CDR3 coding DNA: TGTGCCAGCAGCTTACATGGACAGGGAGGATTCACTGAAGCTTTCTTT. This translates into CASSLHGQGGFTEAFF.